Listed here is a single TCR beta chain. Germline V CDR1 and CDR2: MNHEY, SVGAGI. Trimming cost V 5 bases and J 2 bases; bases outside gene matches: 6. The CDR3 length is 15 residues. The sample comes from a study of T cell changes during pregnancy in multiple sclerosis. The repertoire was sequenced with immunoSEQ multiplex PCR; TCRdb's copy has only in-frame clones and lacks some. The sample holds tens of thousands of clones; 92% are singletons and the top ten take approximately 1.5%. The clonotype originates from a female donor in good health, enrolled as a control in a pregnancy study. The input for sequencing was peripheral blood, taken in the second trimester of pregnancy. The J gene is TRBJ2-7, the V gene TRBV6-5; 10 nucleotides agree with TRBD1. The CDR3 DNA reads TGTGCCAGCAGTCGGACCGGGACAGGGGCCTACGAGCAGTACTTC. Translating gives CASSRTGTGAYEQYF.